This T cell receptor beta chain is drawn from a study of T cell responses to AZD1222 COVID-19 vaccine. CDR3 length: 14 residues. Germline V gene lookup returns CDR1 SGHVS and CDR2 FQNEAQ. Trimming stripped 5 bases from V and 10 bases from J, with 15 bases between. Findings of the study overall: Dominant CD4 TCR responses targeted spike regions 160-218 and 743-854. Spike-specific TCR breadth and depth rose after two AZD1222 doses.

Some clones are missing from TCRdb's copy, which holds only in-frame ones; the method was immunoSEQ multiplex PCR. The repertoire includes roughly 200,000 clones, under 95% of them detected once, and less than 1.2% sits in the top ten. Concerning this clone: Its target is unknown.

Sequenced here: peripheral blood, sampled on day 0 of MenACWY control vaccination. The origin of this receptor is an adult in good health. The chain combines TRBV7-8 with TRBJ1-6, with D maybe TRBD1 (6 bases). CDR3 sequence (DNA): TGTGCCAGCAGCATACAGGGTCGGGACTCACCCCTCCACTTT. Its protein is CASSIQGRDSPLHF.